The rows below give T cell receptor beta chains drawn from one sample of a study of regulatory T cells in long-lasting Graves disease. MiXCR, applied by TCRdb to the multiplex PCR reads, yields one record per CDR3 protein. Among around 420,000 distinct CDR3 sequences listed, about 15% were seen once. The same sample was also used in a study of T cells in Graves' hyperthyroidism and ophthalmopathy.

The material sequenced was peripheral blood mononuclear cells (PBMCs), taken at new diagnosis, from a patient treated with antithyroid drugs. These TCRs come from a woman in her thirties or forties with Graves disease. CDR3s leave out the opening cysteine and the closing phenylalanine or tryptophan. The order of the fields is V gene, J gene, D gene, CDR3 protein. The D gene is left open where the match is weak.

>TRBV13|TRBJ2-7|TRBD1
ASSFSTGAGQAYEQY
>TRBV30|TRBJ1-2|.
AREDSTYGYT
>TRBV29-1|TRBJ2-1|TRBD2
SVKGLAGESTNEQF
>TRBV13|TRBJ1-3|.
ASGSRLSGNTIY
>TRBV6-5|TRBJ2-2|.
ASSSGPGTGELF
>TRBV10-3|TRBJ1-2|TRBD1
AIRDQGAAIYGYT
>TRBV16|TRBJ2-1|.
ASSQVRNEQF
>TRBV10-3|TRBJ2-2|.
AISRRVEANTGELF
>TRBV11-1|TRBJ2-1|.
ASGHATYNEQF
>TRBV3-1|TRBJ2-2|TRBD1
ASSGQTGTMAGELF
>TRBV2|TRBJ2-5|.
ASSEAHYRVRETQY
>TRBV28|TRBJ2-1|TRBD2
ASSLTSGRAGNGQF
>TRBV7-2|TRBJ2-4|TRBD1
ASSPDRGGNIQY
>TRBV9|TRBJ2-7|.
ASSVGPGQGYEQY
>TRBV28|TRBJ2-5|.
ASGRETQY
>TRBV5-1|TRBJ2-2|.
ASSEGHSNTGELF
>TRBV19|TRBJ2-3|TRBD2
ASSISGSTDTQY
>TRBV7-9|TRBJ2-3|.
ATRLHGTSTDTQY
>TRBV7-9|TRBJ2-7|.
ASSLLGGTYEQY
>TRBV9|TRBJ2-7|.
ASSPGPDSYEQY
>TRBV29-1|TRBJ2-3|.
SAPGWDTDTQY
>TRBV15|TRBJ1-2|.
ATSRDVMLGYT
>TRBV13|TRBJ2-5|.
ASSLGESGTQY
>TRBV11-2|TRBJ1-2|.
ASTAVRDYGYT
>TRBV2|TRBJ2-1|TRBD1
ASSEVKTGEF
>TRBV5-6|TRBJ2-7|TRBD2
ASSLGGLAGSSYEQY
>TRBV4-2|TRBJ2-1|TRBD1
ASSQGQGRSNEQF
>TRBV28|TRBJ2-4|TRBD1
ASSLGGQGQNIQY
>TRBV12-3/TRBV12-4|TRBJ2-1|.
ASSLGLFNEQF
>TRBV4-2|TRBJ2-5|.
ASSQVLTAGGQETQY
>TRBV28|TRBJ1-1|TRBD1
ASSSGGTDAMNTEAF
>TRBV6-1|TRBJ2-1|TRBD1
ASIGVGTGGYNEQF
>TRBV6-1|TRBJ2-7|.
ASSAMTGSYEQY
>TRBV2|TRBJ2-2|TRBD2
ASSIQMGGRARNGELF
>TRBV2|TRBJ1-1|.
ASSPDGEDTEAF
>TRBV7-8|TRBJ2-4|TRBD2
ASSLNREGFQY
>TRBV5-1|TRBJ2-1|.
ASSLSTGVFPNEQF
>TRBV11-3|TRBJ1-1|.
ASSKIGIGQ
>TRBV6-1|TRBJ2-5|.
ASRTGGTQY
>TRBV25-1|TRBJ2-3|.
ASSEKWLADTQY
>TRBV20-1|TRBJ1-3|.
SARGSSLGSGNTIY
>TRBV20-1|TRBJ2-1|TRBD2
SALGLAGWLF
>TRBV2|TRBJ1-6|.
ASSETGFYNSPLH
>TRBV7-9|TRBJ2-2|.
ASSLQDTGELF
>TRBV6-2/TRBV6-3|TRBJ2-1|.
ASRGGPNEQF
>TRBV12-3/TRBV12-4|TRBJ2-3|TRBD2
ASSPPLADLTDTQY
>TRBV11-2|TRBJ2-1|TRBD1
ASSFSDRGQF
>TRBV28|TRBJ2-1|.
ASSFTQNEQF
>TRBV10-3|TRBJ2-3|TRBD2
AISPILSGSPDTQY
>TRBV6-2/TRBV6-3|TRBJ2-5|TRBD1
ASSPHPGTAQETQY
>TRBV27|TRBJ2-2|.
ASRALGDTGELF
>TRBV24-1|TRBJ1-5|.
ATSDTRGADQPQH
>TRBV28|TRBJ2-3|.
ASGLLGKEGADTQY